Presented here are 20 T cell receptor beta chains from one specimen sequenced in a study of T cell responses to AZD1222 COVID-19 vaccine. The data were produced by immunoSEQ multiplex PCR, yet TCRdb's version contains in-frame clones alone and is incomplete. The sample shows around 160,000 clones, almost 90% of them seen only once. The source was peripheral blood, collected on day 0 of AZD1222 vaccination. All receptors derive from an adult in good health.

The chain combines TRBV18 with TRBJ1-1, with TRBD1 as a possible D gene (6 bases). CDR1 KGHSH and CDR2 LQKENI come from the germline V gene. Trimming left V 4 bases short and J 1 base short, with 7 bases between. The CDR3 has 13 amino acids. CDR3 protein: CASSRQANTEAFF. DNA for the CDR3: TGTGCCAGCTCACGACAGGCGAACACTGAAGCTTTCTTT.

The chain uses TRBV28 and TRBJ1-2; D remains ambiguous. Deletions cut 7 bases from V and 7 bases from J, with 19 bases between. CDR1 is MDHEN, CDR2 SYDVKM, per germline. This CDR3 is 14 amino acids long. The CDR3 reads CASMCMDGGCGYTF. Written as DNA, the CDR3 is TGTGCCAGCATGTGCATGGATGGTGGCTGTGGCTACACCTTC.

The J gene is TRBJ2-7, the V gene TRBV9, with D tentatively TRBD1 (5 bases). Trimming cost V 2 bases and J 3 bases, with 12 bases left between them. This CDR3 has 14 amino acids. In germline, CDR1 is SGDLS, CDR2 YYNGEE. DNA for the CDR3: TGTGCCAGCAGCGTGGCCGTAGGGGACTACGAGCAGTACTTC. As protein: CASSVAVGDYEQYF.

This chain uses TRBV28 with TRBJ1-4; the D gene is possibly TRBD1 (6 bases). Germline V gene lookup returns CDR1 MDHEN and CDR2 SYDVKM. The V end lost 6 bases, the J end lost 3 bases, and 17 bases lay between the germline ends. This CDR3 has 16 residues. The CDR3 sequence is CASSLRAPGANEKLFF. In DNA form, the CDR3 reads TGTGCCAGCAGCCTCAGGGCCCCAGGGGCTAATGAAAAACTGTTTTTT.

The rearrangement uses TRBV12-3 or TRBV12-4 and TRBJ1-1; D not certain. V was cut by 6 bases and J by 6 bases, with 11 bases left in between. This CDR3 has 12 residues. CDR3 nucleotide sequence: TGTGCCAGCAGCTCGGGTGTCTCTGAAGCTTTCTTT. It specifies CASSSGVSEAFF.

The rearrangement joins TRBV3-1 (or the pseudogene TRBV3-2) to TRBJ2-7; D not resolved. The CDR3 totals 12 residues. The V end lost 6 bases, the J end lost 1 base, and 7 bases lay between the germline ends. The germline V gene has CDR1 LGHDT and CDR2 YNNKEL (reference sequence). The CDR3 nucleotides read TGTGCCAGCAGTCGGTATTCCTACGAGCAGTACTTC. Protein product: CASSRYSYEQYF.

This clone was counted a single time. The chain has TRBV27 and TRBJ1-5, with 8 bases lining up with TRBD1. The ends lost 4 bases at V and 2 bases at J; junction bases unmatched: 4. The CDR3 loop spans 15 amino acids. Germline CDR1 is MNHEY and CDR2 is SMNVEV (reference sequence). The CDR3 loop is CASSSGQGGNQPQHF. The CDR3 region has the DNA TGTGCCAGCAGTTCCGGACAGGGTGGCAATCAGCCCCAGCATTTT.

This chain joins TRBV4-3 and TRBJ1-2; the D gene is possibly TRBD1 (5 bases). The length of the CDR3 is 16 residues. From germline, CDR1 is LGHNA and CDR2 YSLEER. The V gene lost 0 bases and the J gene lost 3 bases, with 14 bases spanning the gap. The CDR3 DNA is TGCGCCAGCAGCCAAGATGGCCGCGGGGCCTACTATGGCTACACCTTC. Protein: CASSQDGRGAYYGYTF.

The rearrangement links TRBV5-5 to TRBJ2-2; D not certain. The germline gives CDR1 SGHKS, CDR2 YYEKEE (reference sequence). CDR3 size: 13 residues. V dropped 6 bases and J dropped 6 bases, with 12 bases sitting between them. The CDR3 DNA reads TGTGCCAGCAACTTCAGAAGTCCCGGGGAGCTGTTTTTT. It specifies CASNFRSPGELFF.

J is TRBJ2-7 and V is TRBV5-8; 10 bases line up with TRBD2. The germline V gene has CDR1 SGHTS and CDR2 YDEGEE. This CDR3 comprises 16 residues. The J segment lost 4 bases and the V segment lost 1 base, leaving 8 bases of the junction unmatched. The CDR3 protein is CASSLRLGLASYEQYF. In DNA form, the CDR3 reads TGTGCCAGCAGCTTGCGTTTGGGACTAGCGTCTTACGAGCAGTACTTC.

The genes are TRBV30 and TRBJ1-4, with TRBD1 matching 7 bases. Germline lookup yields CDR1 GTSNPN and CDR2 SVGIG (reference sequence). CDR3 size: 15 residues. Trimming removed 5 bases from V and 0 bases from J; junction bases left unmatched: 6. The CDR3, as DNA: TGTGCCTGGGCTCTACAGGGGACAACTAATGAAAAACTGTTTTTT. Protein sequence: CAWALQGTTNEKLFF.

The J gene is TRBJ2-2, the V gene TRBV6-2 or TRBV6-3; D is unclear. The germline V gene encodes CDR1 MNHEY and CDR2 SVGEGT. The V end was cut by 3 bases, the J end by 6 bases, with 8 bases between. This CDR3 has 13 amino acids. This CDR3 is CASSYLLPGELFF. The CDR3 DNA reads TGTGCCAGCAGTTATCTTCTCCCCGGGGAGCTGTTTTTT.

About this clone: A read error may explain this, as a much larger clone is one base away. This same CDR3 is encoded by further DNA sequences in the sample. CDR3 amino acids: CASSASGTGDSPLHF. CDR3 bases: TGTGCCAGTAGCGCCTCCGGGACAGGGGATTCACCCCTCCACTTT. The chain is built from TRBV9 and TRBJ1-6; 10 bases align to TRBD1. CDR3 length: 15 residues. Germline CDR1 is SGDLS and CDR2 is YYNGEE.

The chain joins TRBV30 to TRBJ2-1; 9 bases are a match to TRBD2. This CDR3 has 14 amino acids. CDR1 is GTSNPN, CDR2 SVGIG, per germline (reference sequence). Losses at the gene ends were 5 bases for V and 5 bases for J; bases not matched to a gene: 7. Written as DNA, the CDR3 is TGTGCCTGGGGGCGGGGGGGCGTCCACAATGAGCAGTTCTTC. Protein product: CAWGRGGVHNEQFF.

As regards this clone: This specimen includes other DNA sequences encoding the same CDR3. The rearrangement uses TRBV19 and TRBJ1-1, with D hard to call. Between the trimmed V and J ends, which lost 5 bases and 5 bases, there was a span of 6 bases. Germline loops: CDR1 LNHDA, CDR2 SQIVND (reference sequence). This CDR3 is 11 amino acids long. CDR3 sequence: CASSVRTEAFF. CDR3 coding DNA: TGTGCCAGTAGTGTAAGAACTGAAGCTTTCTTT.

The chain links TRBV11-2 to TRBJ2-3, with D uncertain. V was shortened by 11 bases and J by 2 bases, with 20 bases between the two germline ends. The CDR3 has 15 residues. CDR1 and CDR2 (germline): SGHAT, FQNNGV. The CDR3 region is CAPSPETVTTDTQYF. DNA of the CDR3: TGTGCCCCCTCGCCAGAAACAGTAACCACAGATACGCAGTATTTT.

V is TRBV7-7 and J is TRBJ1-4; TRBD1 agrees at 7 bases. CDR3 length equals 14 residues. The V segment lost 1 base and the J segment 5 bases; nucleotides outside the gene matches: 1. Germline V CDR1 and CDR2: SSHAT, FNYEAQ (reference sequence). In DNA, the CDR3 is TGTGCCAGCAGCTTAGGACAGGGAAATGAAAAACTGTTTTTT. As protein: CASSLGQGNEKLFF.

This clone was observed a single time. The rearrangement links TRBV7-3 to TRBJ2-1; D may be TRBD1 (6 bases). This CDR3 is 11 amino acids long. The V gene's germline CDR1 is SGHTA and CDR2 FQGTGA. The V end lost 5 bases, the J end lost 10 bases, and 9 bases lay between the germline ends. DNA of the CDR3: TGTGCCAGCAGCCTCGGACAGGAGCAGTTCTTC. It translates to CASSLGQEQFF.

This sequence joins TRBV7-3 and TRBJ2-2, with D unresolved. The CDR3 totals 15 residues. The V and J ends lost 3 bases and 0 bases respectively, with 8 bases between them. Germline V lookup: CDR1 SGHTA, CDR2 FQGTGA. The DNA of the CDR3 is TGTGCCAGCAGCTTGTCCACCGCGAACACCGGGGAGCTGTTTTTT. This sequence encodes CASSLSTANTGELFF.

The V and J genes are TRBV19 and TRBJ1-2; D ambiguous. Germline loops: CDR1 LNHDA, CDR2 SQIVND (reference sequence). V shed 8 bases and J shed 2 bases, with 9 bases lying between them. The CDR3 extends over 12 amino acids. The CDR3 here is CASEARNYGYTF. CDR3 in DNA: TGTGCCAGTGAGGCCAGAAACTATGGCTACACCTTC.